These T cell receptor beta chains were read from a single sample in a study of CD8+CD57+ T cells in acquired aplastic anemia. Each CDR3 protein gets one entry after TCRdb re-called the reads with MiXCR. The table includes more than 150,000 distinct CDR3 sequences, approximately 46% detected once. Sequencing was done on a sample of sorted CD4+, CD8+, or CD8+CD57+ T cells (not recorded which) from PBMCs. The receptor source for this set is a human donor in good health. Both conserved end residues are part of each CDR3. D genes are given only for firm matches. Where a row states a size, it is once, few, many or the class of an expanded clone; other rows omit it.

D	size	V	J	DNA	CDR3
TRBD2	many	TRBV20-1	TRBJ2-1	TGCAGTGCGGATGGGACTAGCGGGAGGGCCGAGCAGTTCTTC	CSADGTSGRAEQFF
TRBD1	few	TRBV7-2	TRBJ2-5	TGTGCCAGCAGTCCCCAAATACAGGGGTCGGGAGAGACCCAGTACTTC	CASSPQIQGSGETQYF
TRBD2	-	TRBV29-1	TRBJ2-5	TGCAGCGTTGAAAGGCTCCCCTCTGGCGGGGGTCAGGAGACCCAGTACTTC	CSVERLPSGGGQETQYF
TRBD2	-	TRBV9	TRBJ2-5	TGTGCCAGCAGCGTAGGGGCGGGGGGCAAAGAGACCCAGTACTTC	CASSVGAGGKETQYF
-	-	TRBV2	TRBJ2-1	TGTGCCAGCAGTGAACGAATCGAGCAGTTCTTC	CASSERIEQFF
-	-	TRBV7-3	TRBJ1-6	TGTGCCAGCAGCTTATGGGAGGCATCACCCCTCCACTTT	CASSLWEASPLHF
-	-	TRBV15	TRBJ2-5	TGTGCCACCAGCAGGCTCCTACAGGGAGTTGAGACCCAGTACTTC	CATSRLLQGVETQYF
TRBD1	few	TRBV29-1	TRBJ2-7	TGCAGCGTTGAAGGCGGACAGGGCCCTCCCGAGCAGTACTTC	CSVEGGQGPPEQYF
TRBD1	many	TRBV11-2	TRBJ1-3	TGTGCCAGCAGCATTCGGACAGGGGGGCATGGAAACACCATATATTTT	CASSIRTGGHGNTIYF
-	-	TRBV7-9	TRBJ2-7	TGTGCCAGCAGCTCTCGGACAGGGACTACTGTCGAGCAGTACTTC	CASSSRTGTTVEQYF
-	-	TRBV5-1	TRBJ2-7	TGCGCCAGCAGTGGGTCTCGGGGCTCCGGCCTGGGTGGGACCAACTACGAGCAGTACTTC	CASSGSRGSGLGGTNYEQYF
-	-	TRBV11-1	TRBJ2-7	TGTGCCAGCAACAAGAACCGGGACTTGGGCTCCTACGAGCTGTACTTC	CASNKNRDLGSYELYF
TRBD2	-	TRBV20-1	TRBJ2-7	TGCAGTGCTACCGCCTTCGGGACTAGCGGACCAGGGGAGCAGTACTTC	CSATAFGTSGPGEQYF
-	-	TRBV12-3/TRBV12-4	TRBJ1-1	TGTGCCAGCAGTTTAAAGCCCTCCCAAGCTTTCTTT	CASSLKPSQAFF
-	many	TRBV6-1	TRBJ1-1	TGTGCCAGCTCGGGATCCACTGAAGCTTTCTTT	CASSGSTEAFF
TRBD1	-	TRBV15	TRBJ1-6	TGTGCCACCAGCAGCCGACAGGGAGCCCGCTCACCCCTCCACTTT	CATSSRQGARSPLHF
-	medium-sized	TRBV24-1	TRBJ2-5	TGTGCCACCAGTTTCGGTGGGCTCGAGACCCAGTACTTC	CATSFGGLETQYF
TRBD1	-	TRBV28	TRBJ2-1	TGTGCCAGCAGTTTATTTGGGACAGGGAACAATGAGCAGTTCTTC	CASSLFGTGNNEQFF
TRBD2	-	TRBV7-2	TRBJ2-1	TGTGCCAGCAGCTCCGCACGGGGGGAGGTGTTCTTC	CASSSARGEVFF
-	-	TRBV27	TRBJ2-3	TGTGCCAGCAGTTTGTCAGGTGTTAGCACAGATACGCAGTATTTT	CASSLSGVSTDTQYF
TRBD2	-	TRBV15	TRBJ2-5	TGTGCCACCAGCAGAGATTTTCTAGCGGGACCAACACCACAAGAGACCCAGTACTTC	CATSRDFLAGPTPQETQYF
-	-	TRBV6-1	TRBJ1-5	TGTGCCAGCAGAGAAGGGGCAGGGTTACTTTATAGCAATCAGCCCCAGCATTTT	CASREGAGLLYSNQPQHF
-	many	TRBV7-9	TRBJ2-7	TGTGCCAGCAGTCCTTGGACGGCCGTCATCGGGCAGTACTTC	CASSPWTAVIGQYF
-	many	TRBV6-1	TRBJ2-7	TGTGCCAGCAGTGACCTCCACGAGCAGTACTTC	CASSDLHEQYF
-	once	TRBV18	TRBJ2-3	TGTGCCAGCTCACCCTCTGCAGATACGCAGTGTTTT	CASSPSADTQCF
-	-	TRBV12-3/TRBV12-4	TRBJ2-7	TGTGCCAGCAACAGCTTAAGCTCCTACGAGCAGTACTTC	CASNSLSSYEQYF
-	-	TRBV19	TRBJ2-3	TGTGCCAGTTCTAACCCCCTCCGGCTAGGCGCCGATACGCAGTATTTT	CASSNPLRLGADTQYF
-	many	TRBV4-1	TRBJ1-2	TGCGCCAGCAGCCCGACAATATTTCTCACCTCGGATAATGGCTACACCTTC	CASSPTIFLTSDNGYTF
-	many	TRBV6-2/TRBV6-3	TRBJ1-2	TGTGCCAGCAGTTATGTCGGGGTGGCTAACTATGGCTACACCTTC	CASSYVGVANYGYTF
-	-	TRBV2	TRBJ2-7	TGTGCCACCAGTGCGGCGGGACCCGAGCACGAGCAGTACTTC	CATSAAGPEHEQYF
-	-	TRBV10-2	TRBJ1-1	TGCGCCAGCAAATCCGACGGCCAAGAAGCTTTCTTT	CASKSDGQEAFF
-	many	TRBV5-5	TRBJ1-2	TGTGCCAGCAGCTTGGAGTCACCTCTTACTAACTATGGCTACACCTTC	CASSLESPLTNYGYTF
-	-	TRBV25-1	TRBJ2-7	TGTGCTCGCAGTGGGACCTACGAGCAGTACTTC	CARSGTYEQYF
-	-	TRBV7-2	TRBJ2-4	TGTGCCAGCAGCTTAGTGCAGGGGTTAGCCAAAAACATTCAGTACTTC	CASSLVQGLAKNIQYF
TRBD1	-	TRBV29-1	TRBJ1-1	TGCAGCGTCGAGGGGGACAGTATAGACACTGAAGCTTTCTTT	CSVEGDSIDTEAFF
TRBD1	-	TRBV5-5	TRBJ2-7	TGTGCCAGCAGCTTAACGCCGGGACAGAGATACGAGCAGTACTTC	CASSLTPGQRYEQYF
TRBD2	few	TRBV10-3	TRBJ2-1	TGTACCAGCAGTTACTCTACTAGCGGGAGAGGCAATGAGCAGTTCTTC	CTSSYSTSGRGNEQFF
TRBD1	-	TRBV10-3	TRBJ2-3	TGTGCCATCAGTGACCGTGACAGGGGGCGAGGAGATACGCAGTATTTT	CAISDRDRGRGDTQYF
-	-	TRBV9	TRBJ1-2	TGTGCTAGCGAGTCCCGAGGTGGCTACACCTTC	CASESRGGYTF
TRBD2	many	TRBV20-1	TRBJ2-7	TGCAGTGCTACTGGTGAGGGCACAGGGCGGACTAGCGCTATCTACGAGCAGTACTTC	CSATGEGTGRTSAIYEQYF
-	-	TRBV7-2	TRBJ2-3	TGTGCCAGCAGCTTATCGCGAACAGATACGCAGTATTTT	CASSLSRTDTQYF
-	-	TRBV18	TRBJ2-7	TGTGCCAGCTCACCGTCTCCACCATCCTCCTACGAGCAGTACTTC	CASSPSPPSSYEQYF
-	-	TRBV9	TRBJ2-1	TGTGCCAGCAGAGCCCCAGGGTATGAGCAGTTCTTC	CASRAPGYEQFF
-	once	TRBV2	TRBJ1-3	TGTGCCAGCAGTGGACAGCCCTCTGGAAACACCATATATTTT	CASSGQPSGNTIYF
TRBD1	-	TRBV20-1	TRBJ1-6	TGCAGTGCTAGAGGACAGGGGAGGGATAATTCACCCCTCCACTTT	CSARGQGRDNSPLHF
TRBD2	-	TRBV28	TRBJ2-5	TGTGCCAGCAGATCCGGGACTAGGGGCACAAAGACCCAGTACTTC	CASRSGTRGTKTQYF
TRBD1	-	TRBV2	TRBJ2-5	TGTGCCAGCACCCCCGGGACAGGGGGACAAGAGACCCAGTACTTC	CASTPGTGGQETQYF
TRBD2	many	TRBV29-1	TRBJ2-3	TGCAGCGTGGAGGGACAGGGTGTGACTAGCGGGAGGGCCGCAGATACGCAGTATTTT	CSVEGQGVTSGRAADTQYF
TRBD2	few	TRBV3-1	TRBJ2-3	TGTGCCAGCAGCCAAGATCGAATTAGCGGGAGCCCCACAGATACGCAGTATTTT	CASSQDRISGSPTDTQYF
-	-	TRBV24-1	TRBJ2-7	TGTGCCACCAGTGATCTATCCGGGGGGCAGTACTTC	CATSDLSGGQYF
-	many	TRBV20-1	TRBJ1-5	TGCAGTGCTAGAGCCCCTGGAAGAATAAATCAGCCCCAGCATTTT	CSARAPGRINQPQHF
-	-	TRBV10-2	TRBJ2-5	TGCGCCAGCAGTTCGACTATCAAAGGGACCCAGTACTTC	CASSSTIKGTQYF
-	-	TRBV19	TRBJ2-1	TGTGCCAGTAGTACCCAGGGGGGTGAGCAGTTCTTC	CASSTQGGEQFF
-	many	TRBV7-8	TRBJ2-3	TGTGCCAGCAGCCTGACTAAGCGGGGCACAGATACGCAGTATTTT	CASSLTKRGTDTQYF